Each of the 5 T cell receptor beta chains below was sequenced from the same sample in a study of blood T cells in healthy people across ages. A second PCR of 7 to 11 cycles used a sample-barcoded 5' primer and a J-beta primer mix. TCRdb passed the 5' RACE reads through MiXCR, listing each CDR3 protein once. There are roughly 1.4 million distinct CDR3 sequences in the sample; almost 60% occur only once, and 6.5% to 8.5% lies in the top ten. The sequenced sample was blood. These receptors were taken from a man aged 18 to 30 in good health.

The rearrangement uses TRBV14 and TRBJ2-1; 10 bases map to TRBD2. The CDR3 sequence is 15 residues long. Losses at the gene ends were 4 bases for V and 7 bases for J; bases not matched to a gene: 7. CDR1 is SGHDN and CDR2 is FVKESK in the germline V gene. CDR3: CASSLTSGMPNEQFF. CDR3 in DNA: TGTGCCAGCAGCCTCACTAGCGGGATGCCAAATGAGCAGTTCTTC.

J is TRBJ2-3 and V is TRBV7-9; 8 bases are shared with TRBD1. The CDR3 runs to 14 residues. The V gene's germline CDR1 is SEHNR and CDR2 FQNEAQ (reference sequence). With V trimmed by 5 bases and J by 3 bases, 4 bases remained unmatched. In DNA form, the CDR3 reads TGTGCCAGCAGCGCCAGGGGGCCTACAGATACGCAGTATTTT. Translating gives CASSARGPTDTQYF.

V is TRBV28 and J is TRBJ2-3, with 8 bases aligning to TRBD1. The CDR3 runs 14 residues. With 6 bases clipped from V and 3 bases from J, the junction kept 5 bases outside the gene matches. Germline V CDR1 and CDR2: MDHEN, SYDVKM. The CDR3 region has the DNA TGTGCCAGCAGATCGACAGGGGCGACAGATACGCAGTATTTT. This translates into CASRSTGATDTQYF. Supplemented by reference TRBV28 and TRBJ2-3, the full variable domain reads DVKVTQSSRYLVKRTGEKVFLECVQDMDHENMFWYRQDPGLGLRLIYFSYDVKMKEKGDIPEGYSVSREKKERFSLILESASTNQTSMYLCASRSTGATDTQYFGPGTRLTVL.

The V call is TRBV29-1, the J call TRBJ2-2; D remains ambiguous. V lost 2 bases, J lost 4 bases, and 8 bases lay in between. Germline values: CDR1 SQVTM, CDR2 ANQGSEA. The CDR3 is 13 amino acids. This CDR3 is CSVEYQRTGELFF. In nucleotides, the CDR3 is TGCAGCGTTGAATACCAGCGCACCGGGGAGCTGTTTTTT.

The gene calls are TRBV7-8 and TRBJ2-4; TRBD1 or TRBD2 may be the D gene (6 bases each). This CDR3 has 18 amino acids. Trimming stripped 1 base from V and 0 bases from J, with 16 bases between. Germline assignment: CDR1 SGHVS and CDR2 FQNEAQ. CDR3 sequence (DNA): TGTGCCAGCAGCTTAGAAGAGGGGGGAACCTTAGCCAAAAACATTCAGTACTTC. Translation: CASSLEEGGTLAKNIQYF.